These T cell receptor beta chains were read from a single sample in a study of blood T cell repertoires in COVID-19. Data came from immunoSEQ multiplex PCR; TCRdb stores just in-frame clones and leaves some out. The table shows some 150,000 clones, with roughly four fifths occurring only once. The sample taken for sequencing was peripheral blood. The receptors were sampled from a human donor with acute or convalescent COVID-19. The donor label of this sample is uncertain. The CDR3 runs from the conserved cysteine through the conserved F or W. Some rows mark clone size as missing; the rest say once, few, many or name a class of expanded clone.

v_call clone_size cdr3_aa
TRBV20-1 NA CSARGGEAFF
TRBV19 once CASSIGLAGGLETQYF
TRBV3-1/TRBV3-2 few CASSPSGGLYNEQFF
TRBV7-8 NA CASRGGTGLHEQYF
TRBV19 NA CASTSFGGGLNSPLHF
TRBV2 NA CASSESRGLSEKLFF
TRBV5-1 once CASSLSSGTYNEQFF
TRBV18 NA CASSPLLVRDRGETQYF
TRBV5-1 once CASKSETEQYF
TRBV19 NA CASSIQGQANYGYTF
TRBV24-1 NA CATSDSRLAFSYNEQFF
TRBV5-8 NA CASRRSGTASSGGYTF
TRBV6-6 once CATEHGANVLTF
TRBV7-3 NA CASSLTRSGAIRGEQFF
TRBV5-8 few CASSSHLTSGGADTQYF
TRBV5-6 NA CASGFRGTGYQVNEQFF
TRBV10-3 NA CAINDRERGTDTQYF
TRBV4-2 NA CASSPSAGGDEKLFF
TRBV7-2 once CASSPTSGGPNTGELFF
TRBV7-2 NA CASSLGASGYNEQFF
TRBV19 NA CASSPLGGYGNQPQHF
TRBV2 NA CASSESYSISGNTIYF
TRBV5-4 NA CASSSASPTPADTQYF
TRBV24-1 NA CATSDGSSDGNTEAFF
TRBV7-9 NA CASSSVRDRDNYGYTF
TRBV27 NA CASSPRDSLRPQHF
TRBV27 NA CASSLGIGGYGYTF
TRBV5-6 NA CASSLVRRANEQYF
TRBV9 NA CASSVGTETNEKLFF
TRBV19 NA CASSETGGPVADTQYF
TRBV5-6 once CASSRGTGLIHGYTF